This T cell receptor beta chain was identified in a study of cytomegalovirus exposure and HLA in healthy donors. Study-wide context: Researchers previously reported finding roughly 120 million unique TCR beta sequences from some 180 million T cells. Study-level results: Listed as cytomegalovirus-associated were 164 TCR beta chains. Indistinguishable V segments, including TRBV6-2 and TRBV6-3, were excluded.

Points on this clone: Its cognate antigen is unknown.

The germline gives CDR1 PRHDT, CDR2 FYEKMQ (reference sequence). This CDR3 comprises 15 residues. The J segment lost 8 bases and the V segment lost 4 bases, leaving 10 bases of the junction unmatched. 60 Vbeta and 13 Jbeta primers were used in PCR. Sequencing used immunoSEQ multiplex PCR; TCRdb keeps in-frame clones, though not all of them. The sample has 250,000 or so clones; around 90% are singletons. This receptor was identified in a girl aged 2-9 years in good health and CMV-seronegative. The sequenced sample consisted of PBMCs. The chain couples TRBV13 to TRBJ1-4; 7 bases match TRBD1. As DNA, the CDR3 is TGTGCCAGCAGCTCCCGACAGGGTTTGGGGGAAAAACTGTTTTTT. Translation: CASSSRQGLGEKLFF.